Included here is one T cell receptor (beta chain) sequence, with context. Its specificity is not known. Unique molecular identifiers were incorporated when the TCRbeta library was constructed. TCRdb fed the PCR reads into MiXCR, producing one record per CDR3 protein. Among over 90,000 distinct CDR3 sequences, approximately 8% were seen once, and the ten largest hold 15% to 20%. Germline V CDR1 and CDR2: SGDLS, YYNGEE. The CDR3 is made up of 15 amino acids. Unmatched junction bases numbered 7, after V lost 3 bases and J lost 4 bases. The sample is drawn from a study of T-cell reconstitution after alpha-beta-depleted transplantation in children. Whole-study findings and limits: At one year after transplant, newly produced T cells mostly accounted for T-cell counts and diversity.

Specimen: PBMCs, collected before TCRalphabeta/CD19-depleted stem cell transplant. This clonotype was sampled from a boy younger than 10 with acute lymphoblastic leukemia, due to receive a stem cell transplant. The chain combines TRBV9 with TRBJ1-3; 7 bases line up with TRBD1. The CDR3 nucleotides are TGTGCCAGCAGCGCCAGGACAGGCCCGGGAAACACCATATATTTT. Residues: CASSARTGPGNTIYF.